The rows below give T cell receptor beta chains drawn from one sample of a study of regulatory T cells in long-lasting Graves disease. TCRdb used MiXCR to reprocess the multiplex PCR reads, holding one entry per CDR3 protein. The sample has about 470,000 distinct CDR3 sequences, around 21% seen once. This specimen was peripheral blood mononuclear cells (PBMCs), taken when the disease was refractory, from a patient treated with antithyroid drugs. The receptors originated from a female donor with Graves disease. CDR3s include the opening cysteine and the closing phenylalanine or tryptophan. A D gene is named only where the DNA matches it firmly. Clone size is given for some rows only: seen once, a few or many times, or a class if the clone is expanded.

v_call	clone_size	d_call	j_call	cdr3_aa
TRBV19	-	TRBD2	TRBJ2-1	CASSNSGRSNEQFF
TRBV2	many	-	TRBJ2-2	CASRGANTGELFF
TRBV28	many	-	TRBJ1-1	CASTLQGTDTEAFF
TRBV7-2	many	-	TRBJ1-5	CASSLSTLQPQHF
TRBV5-1	-	-	TRBJ2-7	CASSLSLGQGYEQYF
TRBV12-3/TRBV12-4	-	-	TRBJ2-6	CTSSFKAWEGANVLTF
TRBV5-6	-	TRBD1	TRBJ2-5	CASRKPGQGVKETQYF
TRBV29-1	few	-	TRBJ2-7	CSVEEGREYEQYF
TRBV28	many	TRBD1	TRBJ1-1	CASSDPRGINTEAFF
TRBV28	-	-	TRBJ2-1	CASSSGRRYNEQFF
TRBV6-5	-	-	TRBJ1-5	CASSYKGSGQPQHF
TRBV6-2/TRBV6-3	-	-	TRBJ2-2	CASSPQGFNGELFF
TRBV3-1	few	-	TRBJ2-2	CASSQVYGTSGELFF